This note documents a single T cell receptor beta chain sequence. This record comes from a study of blood T cell repertoires in COVID-19. In the original processing: Quantification of nucleated cells was approximated via reference gene primer amplification. Sequencing was performed with immunoSEQ multiplex PCR; in TCRdb, only in-frame clones are kept and a portion is missing. The V and J calls and clone size are taken from that table; D and trimming were inferred from the DNA. The sample yields 350,000 to 500,000 clones, roughly 90% seen once. Seattle-derived patients entered the study during active infection and were followed longitudinally. The germline V gene encodes CDR1 SGHAT and CDR2 FQDESV (reference sequence). This CDR3 region has 13 residues. With 6 bases removed from V and 1 base from J, the gap between germline ends came to 9 bases.

The TCR comes from a man aged 18 to 29 with COVID-19, enrolled during active disease. The chain joins TRBV11-1 to TRBJ1-1; D remains unclear. The sample taken for sequencing was peripheral blood. CDR3 sequence (DNA): TGTGCCAGCAGTCCCCGGGGGAACACTGAAGCTTTCTTT. It specifies CASSPRGNTEAFF.